This T cell receptor beta chain was identified during a study of T-cell reconstitution after alpha-beta-depleted transplantation in children. Study-wide points: Reportedly, roughly two months post-transplant, alpha-beta T cells arose from several hundred expanded graft clones. There were some patients whose high TCRbeta diversity at day 60 came from surviving recipient T cells and thymic progenitors. T-cell counts and diversity at one year post-transplant came mainly from newly produced T cells.

This clonotype showed up just a few times. The target antigen is unknown. TCRbeta library construction was performed incorporating unique molecular identifiers. TCRdb re-derived calls from the PCR reads in MiXCR, one entry per CDR3 protein. The sample includes around 450,000 distinct CDR3 sequences, 15% to 20% of them seen just once. Germline V lookup: CDR1 SGHVS, CDR2 FNYEAQ. The CDR3 runs to 16 residues. Trimming stripped 3 bases from V and 2 bases from J, with 17 bases between. The TCR was taken from a boy in the first two years of life who had a stem cell transplant for Wiskott-Aldrich syndrome, so the T cells may come from the graft donor. This rearrangement joins TRBV7-6 to TRBJ2-7; the D gene could be TRBD1 or TRBD2 (5 bases each). The sequenced sample was PBMCs, mostly from graft donor cells, obtained 360 days after TCRalphabeta/CD19-depleted stem cell transplant. The CDR3 here is CASSLDRGKGTYEQYF. CDR3 sequence (DNA): TGTGCCAGCAGCTTGGACCGGGGCAAGGGTACCTACGAGCAGTACTTC.